This TCR beta chain stems from a study of CD8 T cells in ankylosing spondylitis. Study-level findings and limits: Blood of patients with ankylosing spondylitis appeared to be characterized by a TCR beta motif of several highly homologous variants.

This clonotype was recorded many times. The antigen is undetermined. Construction of TCR beta libraries was performed using quantitative 5'-RACE with molecular barcodes. TCRdb re-derived calls from the 5' RACE reads in MiXCR, one entry per CDR3 protein. Of about 340,000 distinct CDR3 sequences listed, under 15% are singletons. The sample taken for sequencing was blood, either unsorted or a sorted T cell fraction (not recorded which). The clonotype comes from a male donor with ankylosing spondylitis or in good health (not recorded which).

The CDR3 region has the DNA TGCGCCAGCAGCTCCGGTACGATTGGTGAAAAACTGTTTTTT. This encodes CASSSGTIGEKLFF. The chain recombines TRBV5-1 with TRBJ1-4; no reliable D call. The CDR3 length is 14 residues. Germline CDR1 reads SGHRS; CDR2 reads YFSETQ. Trimming cost V 3 bases and J 7 bases, with 13 bases left between them.